One T cell receptor beta chain is described in this entry. This entry is derived from a study of blood T cell repertoires in COVID-19. Study overall: The analysed material was cDNA or gDNA that came from T cells, B-cell-depleted T cells, or PBMCs.

Original analysis: Amplification of reference gene primers was used by the study to estimate nucleated cell counts. This table comes from immunoSEQ multiplex PCR, and its TCRdb copy is limited to in-frame clones, with some not included. That table supplies the V and J calls and clone size; D and trimming were determined from the DNA. The sample holds roughly 330,000 clones; over 75% are singletons and the top ten take 5.3%. The CDR3 covers 14 residues. The V end lost 5 bases, the J end lost 2 bases, and 11 bases lay between the germline ends. Germline CDR1 and CDR2: SGHAT and FQNNGV. Two negative PCRs, clearance, or symptom resolution were required of recovered Cohort 3 donors.

What was sequenced was PBMCs or T cells enriched from blood (not recorded which). This clonotype was obtained from a woman aged 25 to 39 who had recovered from COVID-19. The chain is built from TRBV11-2 and TRBJ2-3; D is possibly TRBD2 (6 bases). CDR3 sequence reads: CASSPAGFTDTQYF. CDR3 in DNA: TGTGCCAGCAGCCCAGCGGGCTTCACAGATACGCAGTATTTT.